Listed below are T cell receptor beta chains from one sample, sequenced in a study of blood T cell repertoires in COVID-19. Libraries were prepared by immunoSEQ multiplex PCR; TCRdb keeps only in-frame clonotypes and omits some of them. Seen here are about 180,000 clones, about 88% observed once, and the top ten hold under 3%. Sequencing was done on a sample of PBMCs or T cells enriched from blood (not recorded which). The receptor set was obtained from a woman in her forties with acute COVID-19. Each CDR3 is given with its conserved first and last residue. D genes are given only for firm matches. Not every row has a clone size; where given, it reads once, few, many or a size class.

abundance: NA; j_gene: TRBJ2-2; v_gene: TRBV6-2/TRBV6-3; d_gene: NA; CDR3nt: TGTGCCAGCAGCCCCGGGGTCGGGGAGCTGTTTTTT; CDR3aa: CASSPGVGELFF
abundance: NA; j_gene: TRBJ2-7; v_gene: TRBV10-3; d_gene: TRBD1; CDR3nt: TGTGCCATCAGTGAGTCAGGACAGGGAGGTCCGGAGCAGTACTTC; CDR3aa: CAISESGQGGPEQYF
abundance: NA; j_gene: TRBJ1-2; v_gene: TRBV6-2/TRBV6-3; d_gene: TRBD1; CDR3nt: TGTGCCAGCAGTTACACCGGGACAGGATCATCGAACTATGGCTACACCTTC; CDR3aa: CASSYTGTGSSNYGYTF
abundance: once; j_gene: TRBJ2-3; v_gene: TRBV7-6; d_gene: NA; CDR3nt: TGTGCCAGCAGCTTAAAGGACAGCCTCACAGATACGCAGTATTTT; CDR3aa: CASSLKDSLTDTQYF
abundance: NA; j_gene: TRBJ1-1; v_gene: TRBV19; d_gene: TRBD1; CDR3nt: TGTGCCAGTAGTAGGGCTTCCGGGACAGGGGGTTCTGAAGCTTTCTTT; CDR3aa: CASSRASGTGGSEAFF
abundance: once; j_gene: TRBJ1-2; v_gene: TRBV10-1; d_gene: NA; CDR3nt: TGCGCCAGCAGTGAGTCTCGGCAGGGGCCTAACTATGGCTACACCTTC; CDR3aa: CASSESRQGPNYGYTF
abundance: NA; j_gene: TRBJ2-2; v_gene: TRBV5-1; d_gene: NA; CDR3nt: TGCGCCAGCCTCGATTTTTCAGGGGTCGGGGAGCTGTTTTTT; CDR3aa: CASLDFSGVGELFF
abundance: NA; j_gene: TRBJ2-2; v_gene: TRBV5-1; d_gene: NA; CDR3nt: TGCGCCAGCAGCCTAATAGACTCGTACACCGGGGAGCTGTTTTTT; CDR3aa: CASSLIDSYTGELFF
abundance: NA; j_gene: TRBJ1-2; v_gene: TRBV5-1; d_gene: TRBD1; CDR3nt: TGCGCCAGCAGCTTGGATTTTTTGGACAGGGGTGGAAGCTACACCTTC; CDR3aa: CASSLDFLDRGGSYTF
abundance: NA; j_gene: TRBJ1-3; v_gene: TRBV2; d_gene: TRBD1; CDR3nt: TGTGCCAGCAGTGCCACACGACAGGGAATCGGCTCTGGAAACACCATATATTTT; CDR3aa: CASSATRQGIGSGNTIYF
abundance: NA; j_gene: TRBJ2-7; v_gene: TRBV5-1; d_gene: NA; CDR3nt: TGCGCCAGCAGCTTGGGCCGTGGGAGGTACGAGCAGTACTTC; CDR3aa: CASSLGRGRYEQYF
abundance: NA; j_gene: TRBJ2-7; v_gene: TRBV10-3; d_gene: TRBD2; CDR3nt: TGTGCCGTCCGACGGGCTAGCGGGGACCACGAGCAGTACTTC; CDR3aa: CAVRRASGDHEQYF
abundance: NA; j_gene: TRBJ2-7; v_gene: TRBV4-2; d_gene: TRBD2; CDR3nt: TGTGCCAGCAGCCAAGAGGGGGGGGGAAGCTCCTACGAGCAGTACTTC; CDR3aa: CASSQEGGGSSYEQYF
abundance: once; j_gene: TRBJ1-1; v_gene: TRBV12-3/TRBV12-4; d_gene: TRBD1; CDR3nt: TGTGCCAGCAGTTTAGGACAGGGGACTGAAGCTTTCTTT; CDR3aa: CASSLGQGTEAFF
abundance: few; j_gene: TRBJ2-7; v_gene: TRBV5-1; d_gene: TRBD2; CDR3nt: TGCGCCAGCAGCTCTAAGGGCGGACTAGCGGGTTCGAGCTCCTACGAGCAGTACTTC; CDR3aa: CASSSKGGLAGSSSYEQYF
abundance: NA; j_gene: TRBJ1-2; v_gene: TRBV6-4; d_gene: NA; CDR3nt: TGTGCCAGCAGTGATAGAACAGGGTATGGCTACACCTTC; CDR3aa: CASSDRTGYGYTF
abundance: NA; j_gene: TRBJ2-2; v_gene: TRBV5-1; d_gene: NA; CDR3nt: TGCGCCAGCAGCTTTCGTTTTGGGGGGACCACGAGCGCCGGGGAGCTGTTTTTT; CDR3aa: CASSFRFGGTTSAGELFF
abundance: once; j_gene: TRBJ2-1; v_gene: TRBV2; d_gene: NA; CDR3nt: TGTGCCAGCAGTGCGGACAGAGGGTCCTACAATGAGCAGTTCTTC; CDR3aa: CASSADRGSYNEQFF
abundance: NA; j_gene: TRBJ2-2; v_gene: TRBV5-1; d_gene: TRBD1; CDR3nt: TGCGCCAGCAGCCCGGGACAGGGGGCGAGCACCGGGGAGCTGTTTTTT; CDR3aa: CASSPGQGASTGELFF